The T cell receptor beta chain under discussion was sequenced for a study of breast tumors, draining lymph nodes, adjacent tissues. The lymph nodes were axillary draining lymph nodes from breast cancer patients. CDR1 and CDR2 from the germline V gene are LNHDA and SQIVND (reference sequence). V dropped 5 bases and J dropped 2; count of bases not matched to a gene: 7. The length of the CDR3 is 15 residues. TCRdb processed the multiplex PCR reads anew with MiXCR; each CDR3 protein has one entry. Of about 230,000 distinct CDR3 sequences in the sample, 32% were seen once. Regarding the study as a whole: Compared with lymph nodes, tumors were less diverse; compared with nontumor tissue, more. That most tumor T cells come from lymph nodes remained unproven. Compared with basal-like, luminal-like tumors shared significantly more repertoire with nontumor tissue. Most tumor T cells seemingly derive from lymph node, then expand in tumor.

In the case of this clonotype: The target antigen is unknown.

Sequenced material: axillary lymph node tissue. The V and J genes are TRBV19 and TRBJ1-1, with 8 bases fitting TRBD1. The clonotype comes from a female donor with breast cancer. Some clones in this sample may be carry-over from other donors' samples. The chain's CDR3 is CASSPGDRINTEAFF. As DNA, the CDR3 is TGTGCCAGTAGTCCGGGGGACAGGATTAACACTGAAGCTTTCTTT.